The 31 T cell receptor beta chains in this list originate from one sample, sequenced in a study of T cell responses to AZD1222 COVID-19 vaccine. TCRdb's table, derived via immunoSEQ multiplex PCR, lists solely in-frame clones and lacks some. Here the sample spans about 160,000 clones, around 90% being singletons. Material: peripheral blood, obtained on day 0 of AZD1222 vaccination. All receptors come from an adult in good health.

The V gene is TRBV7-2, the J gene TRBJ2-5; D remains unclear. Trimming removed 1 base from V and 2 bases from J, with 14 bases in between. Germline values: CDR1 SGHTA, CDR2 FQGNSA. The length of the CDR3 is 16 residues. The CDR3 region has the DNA TGTGCCAGCAGCTTAGTACCAGGCCCGCTTCAAGAGACCCAGTACTTC. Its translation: CASSLVPGPLQETQYF.

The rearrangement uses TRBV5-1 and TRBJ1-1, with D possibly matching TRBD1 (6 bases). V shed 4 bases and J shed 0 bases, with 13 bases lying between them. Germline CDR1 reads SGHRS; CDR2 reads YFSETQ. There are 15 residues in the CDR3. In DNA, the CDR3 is TGCGCCAGCAGCGTAGATACAGGGATGAACACTGAAGCTTTCTTT. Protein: CASSVDTGMNTEAFF. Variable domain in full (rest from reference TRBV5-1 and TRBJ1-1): KAGVTQTPRYLIKTRGQQVTLSCSPISGHRSVSWYQQTPGQGLQFLFEYFSETQRNKGNFPGRFSGRQFSNSRSEMNVSTLELGDSALYLCASSVDTGMNTEAFFGQGTRLTVV.

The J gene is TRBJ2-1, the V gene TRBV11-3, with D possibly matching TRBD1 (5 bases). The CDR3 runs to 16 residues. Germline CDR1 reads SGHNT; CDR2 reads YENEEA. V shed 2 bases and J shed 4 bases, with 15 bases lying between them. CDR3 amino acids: CASSLSGPGSYNEQFF. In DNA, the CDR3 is TGTGCCAGCAGCTTATCAGGGCCAGGGTCTTACAATGAGCAGTTCTTC.

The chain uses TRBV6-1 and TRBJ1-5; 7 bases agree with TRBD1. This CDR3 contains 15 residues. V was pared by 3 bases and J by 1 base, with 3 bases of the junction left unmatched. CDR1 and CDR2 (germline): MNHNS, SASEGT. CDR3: CASSDYRGSNQPQHF. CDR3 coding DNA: TGTGCCAGCAGTGATTACAGGGGAAGCAATCAGCCCCAGCATTTT.

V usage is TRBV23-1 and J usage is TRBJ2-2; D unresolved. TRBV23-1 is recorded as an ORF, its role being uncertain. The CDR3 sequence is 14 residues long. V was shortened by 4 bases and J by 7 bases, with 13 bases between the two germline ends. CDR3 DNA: TGCGCCAGCAGTCGCGTCCTCATAGGCGGGGAGCTGTTTTTT. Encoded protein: CASSRVLIGGELFF.

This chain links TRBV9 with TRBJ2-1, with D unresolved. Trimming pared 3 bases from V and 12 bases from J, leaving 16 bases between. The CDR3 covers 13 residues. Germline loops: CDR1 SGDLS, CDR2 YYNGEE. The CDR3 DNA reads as TGTGCCAGCAGCGAACTAACCGGGTCTGGGCAGTTCTTC. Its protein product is CASSELTGSGQFF.

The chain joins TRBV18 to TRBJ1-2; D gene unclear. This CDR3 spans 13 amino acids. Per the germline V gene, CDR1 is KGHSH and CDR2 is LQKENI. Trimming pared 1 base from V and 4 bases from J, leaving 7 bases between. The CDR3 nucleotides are TGTGCCAGCTCACCACTGGCTTCCTATGGCTACACCTTC. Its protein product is CASSPLASYGYTF.

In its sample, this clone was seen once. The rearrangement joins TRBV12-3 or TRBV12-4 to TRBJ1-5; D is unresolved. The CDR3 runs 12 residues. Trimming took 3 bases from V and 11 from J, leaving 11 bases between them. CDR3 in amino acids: CASSLGRGAQHF. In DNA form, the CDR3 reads TGTGCCAGCAGTTTGGGCCGTGGGGCCCAGCATTTT.

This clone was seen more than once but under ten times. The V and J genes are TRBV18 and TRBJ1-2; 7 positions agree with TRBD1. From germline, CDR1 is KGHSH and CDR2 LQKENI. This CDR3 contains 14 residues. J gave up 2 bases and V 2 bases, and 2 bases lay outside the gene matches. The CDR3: CASSPSGQNYGYTF. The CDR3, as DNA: TGTGCCAGCTCACCATCGGGACAGAACTATGGCTACACCTTC.

The CDR3 coding sequence is TGTGCCAGCAGCAAAGAAGAGATTCCGCGAAACACTGAAGCTTTCTTT. Encoded protein: CASSKEEIPRNTEAFF. The gene calls are TRBV21-1 and TRBJ1-1. TRBV21-1 is flagged as a pseudogene. CDR3 length: 16 amino acids.

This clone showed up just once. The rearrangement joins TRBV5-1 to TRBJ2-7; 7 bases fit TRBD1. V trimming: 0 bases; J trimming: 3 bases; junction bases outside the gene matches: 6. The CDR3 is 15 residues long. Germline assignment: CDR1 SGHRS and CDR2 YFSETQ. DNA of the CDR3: TGCGCCAGCAGCTTGGGACAGGGACCCATCTACGAGCAGTACTTC. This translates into CASSLGQGPIYEQYF.

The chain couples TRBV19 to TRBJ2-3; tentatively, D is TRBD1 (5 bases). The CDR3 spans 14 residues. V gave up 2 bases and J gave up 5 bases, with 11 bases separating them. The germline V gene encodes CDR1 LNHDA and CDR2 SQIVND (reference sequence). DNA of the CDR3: TGTGCCAGTAGTATACGTTTAGGGGTAGATACGCAGTATTTT. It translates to CASSIRLGVDTQYF.

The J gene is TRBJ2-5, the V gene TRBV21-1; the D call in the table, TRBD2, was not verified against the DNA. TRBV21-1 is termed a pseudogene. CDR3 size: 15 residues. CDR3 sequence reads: CASSILLDYQETQYF. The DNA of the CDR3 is TGTGCCAGCAGCATCCTGCTGGACTACCAAGAGACCCAGTACTTC.

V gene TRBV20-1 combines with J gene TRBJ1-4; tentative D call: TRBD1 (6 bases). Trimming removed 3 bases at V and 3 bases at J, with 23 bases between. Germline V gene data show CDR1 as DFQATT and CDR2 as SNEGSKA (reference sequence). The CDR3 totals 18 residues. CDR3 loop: CSASLPGDKLWANEKLFF. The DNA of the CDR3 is TGCAGTGCTAGTCTCCCGGGGGACAAATTATGGGCTAATGAAAAACTGTTTTTT.

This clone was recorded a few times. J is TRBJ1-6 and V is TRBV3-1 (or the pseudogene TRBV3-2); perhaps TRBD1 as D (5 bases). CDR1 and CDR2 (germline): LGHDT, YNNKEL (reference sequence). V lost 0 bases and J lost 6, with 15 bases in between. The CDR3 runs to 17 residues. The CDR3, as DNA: TGTGCCAGCAGCCAAGATAGGCGGGGACTCAGTAATTCACCCCTCCACTTT. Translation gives CASSQDRRGLSNSPLHF.

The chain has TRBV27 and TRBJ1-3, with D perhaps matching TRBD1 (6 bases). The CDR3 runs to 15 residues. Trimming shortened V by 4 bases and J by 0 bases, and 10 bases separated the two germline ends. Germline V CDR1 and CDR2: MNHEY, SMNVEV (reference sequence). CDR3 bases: TGTGCCAGCAGTTCAACAGGGCTCTCTGGAAACACCATATATTTT. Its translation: CASSSTGLSGNTIYF.

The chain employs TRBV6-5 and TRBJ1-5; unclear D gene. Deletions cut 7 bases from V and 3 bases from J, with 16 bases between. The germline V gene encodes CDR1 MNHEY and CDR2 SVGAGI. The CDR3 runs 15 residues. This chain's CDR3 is CASTPSGFYNQPQHF. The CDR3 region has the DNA TGTGCCAGCACTCCGAGCGGGTTTTACAATCAGCCCCAGCATTTT.

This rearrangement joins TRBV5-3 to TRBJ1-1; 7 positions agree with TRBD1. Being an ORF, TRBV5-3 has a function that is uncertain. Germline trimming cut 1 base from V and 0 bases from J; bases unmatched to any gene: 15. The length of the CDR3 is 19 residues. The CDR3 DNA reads TGTGCCAGAAGCTTGTTTCATCCTCGGACAGGCGTTATGAACACTGAAGCTTTCTTT. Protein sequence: CARSLFHPRTGVMNTEAFF.

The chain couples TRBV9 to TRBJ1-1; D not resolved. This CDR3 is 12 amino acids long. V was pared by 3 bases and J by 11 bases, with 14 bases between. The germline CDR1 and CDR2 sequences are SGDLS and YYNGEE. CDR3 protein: CASSGADLEAFF. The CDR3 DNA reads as TGTGCCAGCAGCGGCGCGGACTTGGAGGCTTTCTTT.

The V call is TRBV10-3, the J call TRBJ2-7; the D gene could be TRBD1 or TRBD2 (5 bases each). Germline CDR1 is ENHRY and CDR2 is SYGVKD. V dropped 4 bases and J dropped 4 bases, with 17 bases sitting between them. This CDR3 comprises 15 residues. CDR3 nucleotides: TGTGCCATCAGTGCCACAGAAGAAGGGGAGTACGAGCAGTACTTC. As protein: CAISATEEGEYEQYF.

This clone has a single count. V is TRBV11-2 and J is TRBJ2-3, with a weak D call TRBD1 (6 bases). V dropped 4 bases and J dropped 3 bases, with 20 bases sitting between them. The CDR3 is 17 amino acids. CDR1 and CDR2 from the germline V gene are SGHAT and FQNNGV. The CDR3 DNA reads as TGTGCCAGCAGCTCAGCGCTAAACAGGGTGGCAACAGATACGCAGTATTTT. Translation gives CASSSALNRVATDTQYF.

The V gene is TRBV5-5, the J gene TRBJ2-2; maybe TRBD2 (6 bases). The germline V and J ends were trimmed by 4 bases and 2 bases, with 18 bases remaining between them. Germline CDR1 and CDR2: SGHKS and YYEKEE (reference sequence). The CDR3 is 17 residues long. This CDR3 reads CASSPRWGGINTGELFF. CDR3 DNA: TGTGCCAGCAGCCCGAGGTGGGGCGGGATCAACACCGGGGAGCTGTTTTTT.

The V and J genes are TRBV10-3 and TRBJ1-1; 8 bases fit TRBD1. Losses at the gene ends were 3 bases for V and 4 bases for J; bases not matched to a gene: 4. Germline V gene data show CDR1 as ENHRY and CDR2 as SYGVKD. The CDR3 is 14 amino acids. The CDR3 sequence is CAISEDRGATEAFF. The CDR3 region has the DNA TGTGCCATCAGTGAAGACAGGGGAGCCACTGAAGCTTTCTTT.

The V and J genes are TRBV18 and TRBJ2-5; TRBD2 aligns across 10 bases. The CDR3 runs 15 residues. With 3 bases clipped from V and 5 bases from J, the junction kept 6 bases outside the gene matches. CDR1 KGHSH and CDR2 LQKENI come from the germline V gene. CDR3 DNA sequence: TGTGCCAGCTCACCCCTAGCGGGAGTCTTTGAGACCCAGTACTTC. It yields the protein CASSPLAGVFETQYF.

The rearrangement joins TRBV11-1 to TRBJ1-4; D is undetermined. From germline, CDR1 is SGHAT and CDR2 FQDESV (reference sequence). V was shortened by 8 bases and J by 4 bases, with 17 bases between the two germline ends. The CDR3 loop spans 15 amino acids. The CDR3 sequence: CASGRQPGNNEKLFF. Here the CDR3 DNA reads TGTGCCAGCGGACGGCAACCGGGAAATAATGAAAAACTGTTTTTT.

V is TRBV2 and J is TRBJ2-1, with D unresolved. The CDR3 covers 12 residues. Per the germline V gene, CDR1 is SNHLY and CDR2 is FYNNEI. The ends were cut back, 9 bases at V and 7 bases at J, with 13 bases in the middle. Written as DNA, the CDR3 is TGTGCCAGTTCTGTGGGGTTTAATGAGCAGTTCTTC. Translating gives CASSVGFNEQFF.

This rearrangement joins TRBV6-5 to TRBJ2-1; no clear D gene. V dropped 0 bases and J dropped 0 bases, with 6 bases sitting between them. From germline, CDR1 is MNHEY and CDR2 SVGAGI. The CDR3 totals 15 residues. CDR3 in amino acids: CASSYSSSSYNEQFF. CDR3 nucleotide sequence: TGTGCCAGCAGTTACTCTAGCTCCTCCTACAATGAGCAGTTCTTC.

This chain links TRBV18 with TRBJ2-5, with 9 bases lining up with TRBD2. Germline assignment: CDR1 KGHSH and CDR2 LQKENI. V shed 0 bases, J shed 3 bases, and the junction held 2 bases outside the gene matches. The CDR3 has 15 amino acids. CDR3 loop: CASSPPVAGEETQYF. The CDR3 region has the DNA TGTGCCAGCTCACCACCGGTAGCGGGGGAAGAGACCCAGTACTTC.

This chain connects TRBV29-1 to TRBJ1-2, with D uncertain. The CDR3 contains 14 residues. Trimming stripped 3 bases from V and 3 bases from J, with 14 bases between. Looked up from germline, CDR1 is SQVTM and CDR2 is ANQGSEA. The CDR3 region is CSVDLGSKDYGYTF. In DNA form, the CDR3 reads TGCAGCGTTGATTTAGGGAGTAAGGACTATGGCTACACCTTC.

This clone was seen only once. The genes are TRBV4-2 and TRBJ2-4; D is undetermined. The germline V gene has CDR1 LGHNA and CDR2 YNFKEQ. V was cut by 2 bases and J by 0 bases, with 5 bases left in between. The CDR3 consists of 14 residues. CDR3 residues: CASSQTGAKNIQYF. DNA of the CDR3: TGTGCCAGCAGCCAAACCGGAGCCAAAAACATTCAGTACTTC.

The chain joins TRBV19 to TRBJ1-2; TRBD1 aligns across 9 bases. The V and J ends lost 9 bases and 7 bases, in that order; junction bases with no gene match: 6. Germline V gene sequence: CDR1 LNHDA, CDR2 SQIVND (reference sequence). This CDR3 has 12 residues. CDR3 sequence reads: CASRTGDIGYTF. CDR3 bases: TGTGCCAGCCGGACAGGGGACATTGGCTACACCTTC.